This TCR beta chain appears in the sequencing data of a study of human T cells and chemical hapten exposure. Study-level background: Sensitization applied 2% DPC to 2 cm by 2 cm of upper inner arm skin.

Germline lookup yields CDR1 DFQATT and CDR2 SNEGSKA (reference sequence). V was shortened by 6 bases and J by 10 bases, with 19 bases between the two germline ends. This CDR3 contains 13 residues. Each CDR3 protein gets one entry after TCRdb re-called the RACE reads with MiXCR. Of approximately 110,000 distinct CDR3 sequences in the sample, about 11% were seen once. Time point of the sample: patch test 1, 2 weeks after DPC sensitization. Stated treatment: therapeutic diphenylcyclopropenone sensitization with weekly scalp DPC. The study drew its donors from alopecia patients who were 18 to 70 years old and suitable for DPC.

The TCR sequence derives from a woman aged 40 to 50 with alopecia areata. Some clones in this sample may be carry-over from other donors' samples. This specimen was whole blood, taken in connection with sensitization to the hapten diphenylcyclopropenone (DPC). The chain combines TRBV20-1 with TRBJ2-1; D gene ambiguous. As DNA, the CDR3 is TGCAGTGCCATCCACGCTAGGATTGGGGAGCAGTTCTTC. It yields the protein CSAIHARIGEQFF.